The 29 T cell receptor beta chains listed next were all sequenced from one sample in a study of spatial heterogeneity in lung cancer. Via MiXCR, TCRdb re-called the 5' RACE reads, giving one row per CDR3 protein. The table records approximately 15,000 distinct CDR3 sequences, 3.6% of them present only once. Time point denoted: sample taken at primary tumor resection. Here the sequenced sample was normal lung tissue next to the tumor, taken at surgery. The source of these receptors is a male donor with early-stage non-small cell lung cancer.

This clonotype has at least ten counts. Being off target in a library aimed at alpha chains, this beta chain has a size of little meaning. This rearrangement joins TRBV5-1 to TRBJ2-1, with D possibly being TRBD1 or TRBD2 (5 bases each). V was pared by 0 bases and J by 5 bases, with 12 bases between. The germline V gene has CDR1 SGHRS and CDR2 YFSETQ. The CDR3 sequence is 15 residues long. The CDR3 DNA reads TGCGCCAGCAGCTTGGCCGGGACCGCTGACAATGAGCAGTTCTTC. It translates to CASSLAGTADNEQFF. Using reference TRBV5-1 and TRBJ2-1 for the parts outside the CDR3, the full variable domain is KAGVTQTPRYLIKTRGQQVTLSCSPISGHRSVSWYQQTPGQGLQFLFEYFSETQRNKGNFPGRFSGRQFSNSRSEMNVSTLELGDSALYLCASSLAGTADNEQFFGPGTRLTVL.

This clonotype came up many times. This beta chain is an unintended read in a library built for alpha chains; its size means little. The chain combines TRBV4-1 with TRBJ2-5, with D unclear. The germline V gene encodes CDR1 MGHRA and CDR2 YSYEKL. This CDR3 has 12 amino acids. V was pared by 0 bases and J by 6 bases, with 5 bases between. CDR3: CASSQDHQTQYF. The CDR3 region has the DNA TGCGCCAGCAGCCAAGATCACCAGACCCAGTACTTC.

In this sample, this clonotype turned up many times. A library prepared for alpha chains yielded this beta chain as an off-target read; its size is of little meaning. The chain carries TRBV20-1 and TRBJ2-1, with TRBD2 identical over 7 bases. V lost 7 bases, J lost 5 bases, and 11 bases stayed unmatched. This CDR3 has 14 amino acids. Looked up from germline, CDR1 is DFQATT and CDR2 is SNEGSKA (reference sequence). DNA of the CDR3: TGCAGTGTCCCAGCGGGAAAAGGAGACAATGAGCAGTTCTTC. The encoded protein is CSVPAGKGDNEQFF.

This clonotype was observed many times. For a library built for alpha chains, this beta chain is a stray read; little rests on its size. The chain employs TRBV29-1 and TRBJ2-5; TRBD1 matches at 7 bases. Per the germline V gene, CDR1 is SQVTM and CDR2 is ANQGSEA. The J segment lost 4 bases and the V segment lost 6 bases, leaving 11 bases of the junction unmatched. There are 14 residues in the CDR3. CDR3 nucleotides: TGCAGCGTGTCTAGACAGGGCCGGCGAGAGACCCAGTACTTC. Amino acid sequence: CSVSRQGRRETQYF. Complete variable domain (other parts from reference TRBV29-1 and TRBJ2-5): SAVISQKPSRDICQRGTSLTIQCQVDSQVTMMFWYRQQPGQSLTLIATANQGSEATYESGFVIDKFPISRPNLTFSTLTVSNMSPEDSSIYLCSVSRQGRRETQYFGPGTRLLVL.

This clonotype was seen at least ten times. Because this beta chain is a stray read in a library intended to capture alpha chains, its abundance should not be given much weight. This chain uses TRBV6-2 or TRBV6-3 with TRBJ2-1; 8 bases agree with TRBD2. J lost 4 bases, V lost 5 bases, and 10 bases had no gene match. The length of the CDR3 is 16 residues. CDR1 is MNHEY and CDR2 is SVGEGT in the germline V gene. The CDR3 here is CASSPRKREKYNEQFF. CDR3 coding DNA: TGTGCCAGCAGTCCACGTAAGCGGGAGAAGTACAATGAGCAGTTCTTC.

This clonotype was counted ten times or more. Since it is a stray read in a library aimed at alpha chains, this beta chain has a size that is not meaningful. The rearrangement links TRBV20-1 to TRBJ2-1; D ambiguous. This CDR3 contains 10 residues. Germline V lookup: CDR1 DFQATT, CDR2 SNEGSKA (reference sequence). The CDR3 loop is CSVKYNEQFF. The CDR3 region has the DNA TGCAGCGTTAAATACAATGAGCAGTTCTTC.

At least ten counts were recorded for this clonotype. This beta chain was picked up by a library intended for alpha chains and is off target, so its count carries little meaning. The J gene is TRBJ2-7, the V gene TRBV7-2; D gene ambiguous. The CDR3 has 13 residues. Germline V lookup: CDR1 SGHTA, CDR2 FQGNSA. The V end lost 3 bases, the J end lost 1 base, and 7 bases lay between the germline ends. The CDR3 bases are TGTGCCAGCAGCTTCGAAGGTTCCTACGAGCAGTACTTC. Its protein is CASSFEGSYEQYF.

This clonotype was seen many times. The library was prepared for alpha chains; this beta chain is a stray read, so its frequency means little. The J gene is TRBJ2-1, the V gene TRBV5-4; D remains ambiguous. The germline gives CDR1 SGHNT, CDR2 YYREEE (reference sequence). Deletions cut 2 bases from V and 6 bases from J, with 3 bases between. This CDR3 comprises 11 residues. The CDR3, as DNA: TGTGCCAGCAGCTTAGGCAATGAGCAGTTCTTC. Translating it yields CASSLGNEQFF.

This clonotype was seen ten or more times. The size of this beta chain means little, since it is a stray read in a library made for alpha chains. CDR3 loop: CASSEENGDNEQFF. DNA for the CDR3: TGTGCCAGCAGTGAAGAAAACGGGGACAATGAGCAGTTCTTC. V and J are TRBV2 and TRBJ2-1, with a weak D call TRBD2 (5 bases). Germline CDR1 is SNHLY and CDR2 is FYNNEI. The V and J ends lost 1 base and 5 bases respectively, with 9 bases between them. This CDR3 spans 14 amino acids.

This clonotype was seen many times. In a library made to pick up alpha chains, this beta chain is a stray read with a size that means little. This chain joins TRBV20-1 and TRBJ1-5; D call uncertain. V lost 5 bases, J lost 0 bases, and 8 bases lay in between. From germline, CDR1 is DFQATT and CDR2 SNEGSKA (reference sequence). This CDR3 comprises 13 residues. CDR3 amino acids: CSASPTSNQPQHF. DNA of the CDR3: TGCAGTGCTTCCCCAACTAGCAATCAGCCCCAGCATTTT.

This clonotype counts as medium-sized. Since it is a stray read in a library aimed at alpha chains, this beta chain has a size that is not meaningful. This chain uses TRBV5-4 with TRBJ2-5, with D possibly TRBD1 on 5 matching bases. V dropped 1 base and J dropped 2 bases, with 9 bases sitting between them. This CDR3 is 14 amino acids long. Germline CDR1 and CDR2: SGHNT and YYREEE (reference sequence). The CDR3 DNA reads as TGTGCCAGCAGCTTGCGACAGTATCAAGAGACCCAGTACTTC. Translation gives CASSLRQYQETQYF.

This clonotype was recorded at least ten times. This beta chain is a stray sequence in a library constructed for alpha chains; its clone size is not meaningful. The chain has TRBV7-2 and TRBJ1-5; D is undetermined. CDR3 length equals 14 residues. V gave up 1 base and J gave up 0 bases, with 4 bases separating them. Germline V CDR1 and CDR2: SGHTA, FQGNSA. CDR3 sequence reads: CASSLGTSNQPQHF. The CDR3, as DNA: TGTGCCAGCAGCTTAGGGACTAGCAATCAGCCCCAGCATTTT.

This clonotype was counted many times. Because this beta chain is a stray read in a library intended to capture alpha chains, its abundance should not be given much weight. The chain couples TRBV20-1 to TRBJ2-2; 12 nucleotides line up with TRBD2. Germline loops: CDR1 DFQATT, CDR2 SNEGSKA (reference sequence). The CDR3 has 14 residues. With 5 bases clipped from V and 4 bases from J, the junction kept 2 bases outside the gene matches. The CDR3 loop reads CSAGLAGSTGELFF. The CDR3 coding sequence is TGCAGTGCTGGACTAGCGGGGTCCACCGGGGAGCTGTTTTTT.

The sample holds many counts of this clonotype. A library prepared for alpha chains yielded this beta chain as an off-target read; its size is of little meaning. The chain employs TRBV2 and TRBJ1-1, with TRBD1 identical over 7 bases. This CDR3 spans 13 amino acids. CDR1 SNHLY and CDR2 FYNNEI come from the germline V gene. Trimming cost V 6 bases and J 3 bases; bases outside gene matches: 4. DNA of the CDR3: TGTGCCAGCAGGGAACAGGGGTACACTGAAGCTTTCTTT. Protein sequence: CASREQGYTEAFF. Full variable domain (missing parts from reference TRBV2 and TRBJ1-1): EPEVTQTPSHQVTQMGQEVILRCVPISNHLYFYWYRQILGQKVEFLVSFYNNEISEKSEIFDDQFSVERPDGSNFTLKIRSTKLEDSAMYFCASREQGYTEAFFGQGTRLTVV.

This clonotype was counted at least ten times. This beta chain is an off-target read within a library intended for alpha chains, so its frequency means little. The V gene is TRBV7-9, the J gene TRBJ2-1; TRBD2 agrees at 9 bases. Per germline, CDR1 SEHNR and CDR2 FQNEAQ (reference sequence). This CDR3 is 17 amino acids long. J was trimmed by 10 bases and V by 0 bases; bases with no gene match: 13. CDR3 loop: CASSLARGSGSYWEQFF. The DNA of the CDR3 is TGTGCCAGCAGCTTAGCGAGGGGTAGCGGGAGCTATTGGGAGCAGTTCTTC. Full variable domain (outside the CDR3, taken from reference TRBV7-9 and TRBJ2-1): DTGVSQNPRHKITKRGQNVTFRCDPISEHNRLYWYRQTLGQGPEFLTYFQNEAQLEKSRLLSDRFSAERPKGSFSTLEIQRTEQGDSAMYLCASSLARGSGSYWEQFFGPGTRLTVL.

This clonotype was counted at least ten times. The size of this beta chain means little, since it is a stray read in a library made for alpha chains. This sequence joins TRBV6-4 and TRBJ2-3; D is perhaps TRBD2 (6 bases). V was cut by 4 bases and J by 0 bases, with 11 bases left in between. CDR1 and CDR2 (germline): MRHNA, SNTAGT. This CDR3 is 15 amino acids long. CDR3 sequence (DNA): TGTGCCAGCAGTGCCATAGGGACTAGCACAGATACGCAGTATTTT. Amino acids: CASSAIGTSTDTQYF.

In its sample, this clonotype ranks as medium-sized. For a library built for alpha chains, this beta chain is a stray read; little rests on its size. The chain employs TRBV7-9 and TRBJ2-7; D call uncertain. Trimming removed 5 bases from V and 2 bases from J, with 7 bases in between. The CDR3 consists of 12 residues. CDR1 is SEHNR and CDR2 is FQNEAQ in the germline V gene (reference sequence). The CDR3 is CASSPTPYEQYF. In DNA, the CDR3 is TGTGCCAGCAGCCCGACACCCTACGAGCAGTACTTC. The full variable domain, with the rest looked up from reference TRBV7-9 and TRBJ2-7, is DTGVSQNPRHKITKRGQNVTFRCDPISEHNRLYWYRQTLGQGPEFLTYFQNEAQLEKSRLLSDRFSAERPKGSFSTLEIQRTEQGDSAMYLCASSPTPYEQYFGPGTRLTVT.

This clonotype has at least ten counts. This beta chain is a stray read from a library made for alpha chains; its abundance is not meaningful. The chain has TRBV20-1 and TRBJ1-6; D not certain. Germline V gene lookup returns CDR1 DFQATT and CDR2 SNEGSKA (reference sequence). This CDR3 has 12 amino acids. V shed 3 bases and J shed 7 bases, with 7 bases lying between them. CDR3 nucleotides: TGCAGTGCTAGGGATGGCAATTCACCCCTCCACTTT. Translating gives CSARDGNSPLHF.

Sample share makes this clonotype medium-sized. Within a library made for alpha chains, this beta chain is off target, and its count is uninformative. CDR3 nucleotide sequence: TGTGCCAGCAGCCGGACCGACTATAATTCACCCCTCCACTTT. This gives the protein CASSRTDYNSPLHF. The chain links TRBV3-1 to TRBJ1-6; D is undetermined. Germline V gene lookup returns CDR1 LGHDT and CDR2 YNNKEL (reference sequence). This CDR3 has 14 residues. The ends were cut back, 4 bases at V and 3 bases at J, with 7 bases in the middle. The variable domain in full, with the rest retrieved from reference TRBV3-1 and TRBJ1-6, is DTAVSQTPKYLVTQMGNDKSIKCEQNLGHDTMYWYKQDSKKFLKIMFSYNNKELIINETVPNRFSPKSPDKAHLNLHINSLELGDSAVYFCASSRTDYNSPLHFGNGTRLTVT.

Many counts were recorded for this clonotype. This beta chain represents an off-target read in a library built for alpha chains; its size is of limited meaning. This rearrangement joins TRBV29-1 to TRBJ2-1, with TRBD2 as a possible D gene (5 bases). The germline V gene has CDR1 SQVTM and CDR2 ANQGSEA. The germline V and J ends were trimmed by 6 bases and 0 bases, with 9 bases remaining between them. This CDR3 has 13 amino acids. The CDR3 coding sequence is TGCAGCGTAGACTACCGCTCCTACAATGAGCAGTTCTTC. As protein: CSVDYRSYNEQFF.

At least ten counts were recorded for this clonotype. In a library made to pick up alpha chains, this beta chain is a stray read with a size that means little. CDR3 sequence reads: CASSQIQTQYF. DNA of the CDR3: TGTGCCAGCAGCCAAATACAGACCCAGTACTTC. The chain joins TRBV7-9 to TRBJ2-5, with unresolved D. V lost 5 bases and J 6 bases, leaving 7 bases between the germline ends. The CDR3 covers 11 residues. Germline loops: CDR1 SEHNR, CDR2 FQNEAQ (reference sequence).

The table lists this clonotype with many counts. The library was built for alpha chains, so this beta chain is an off-target read and its size means little. The chain is built from TRBV6-6 and TRBJ1-1; D possibly corresponds to TRBD1 (6 bases). Deletions cut 5 bases from V and 1 base from J, with 8 bases between. CDR3 size: 13 residues. Germline CDR1 reads MNHNY; CDR2 reads SVGAGI (reference sequence). CDR3 sequence reads: CASSGGSNTEAFF. The CDR3 DNA reads TGTGCCAGCAGTGGGGGCTCGAACACTGAAGCTTTCTTT.

This clonotype was recorded at least ten times. The library was prepared for alpha chains; this beta chain is a stray read, so its frequency means little. The chain carries TRBV20-1 and TRBJ2-1, with 11 bases identical to TRBD2. Germline CDR1 and CDR2: DFQATT and SNEGSKA (reference sequence). V lost 4 bases, J lost 5 bases, and 7 bases stayed unmatched. CDR3 length: 15 residues. CDR3 residues: CSATGTSGLNNEQFF. The CDR3 nucleotides read TGCAGTGCTACCGGGACTAGCGGCCTGAACAATGAGCAGTTCTTC.

This clonotype was seen many times. This beta chain lies outside the target of a library built for alpha chains; its clone size means little. The chain recombines TRBV4-2 with TRBJ1-1; the D gene is possibly TRBD1 (5 bases). Germline CDR1 and CDR2: LGHNA and YNFKEQ. The CDR3 is made up of 14 amino acids. V lost 0 bases to trimming and J lost 4 bases, with 9 bases between them. The CDR3 region has the DNA TGTGCCAGCAGCCAAGATCGTGGGGGCACTGAAGCTTTCTTT. This gives the protein CASSQDRGGTEAFF.

In this sample, this clonotype turned up many times. Within a library made for alpha chains, this beta chain is off target, and its count is uninformative. This chain joins TRBV29-1 and TRBJ1-1; the D is unclear. The CDR3 loop spans 10 amino acids. Germline V gene sequence: CDR1 SQVTM, CDR2 ANQGSEA. Trimming took 6 bases from V and 7 from J, leaving 9 bases between them. The CDR3 is CSVETFEAFF. In DNA form, the CDR3 reads TGCAGCGTGGAAACATTTGAAGCTTTCTTT.

This clonotype was detected many times. The library was designed around alpha chains, so this beta chain is a stray read whose abundance carries little weight. The chain joins TRBV24-1 to TRBJ2-2; D possibly corresponds to TRBD1 (6 bases). Germline values: CDR1 KGHDR, CDR2 SFDVKD. The CDR3 is 16 amino acids. Trimming stripped 1 base from V and 3 bases from J, with 11 bases between. Here the CDR3 reads CATSDFGRGDTGELFF. DNA for the CDR3: TGTGCCACCAGTGATTTCGGCAGGGGTGACACCGGGGAGCTGTTTTTT.

This clonotype was detected ten times or more. Within a library made for alpha chains, this beta chain is off target, and its count is uninformative. The chain carries TRBV6-2 or TRBV6-3 and TRBJ2-3; TRBD2 agrees at 8 bases. V shed 8 bases and J 11 bases; nucleotides not matched to a gene: 15. CDR3 length: 14 amino acids. Germline V gene data show CDR1 as MNHEY and CDR2 as SVGEGT. The CDR3 nucleotides are TGTGCCAGCGGAAGCGGGGGCCCCTACTACGGGCAGTATTTT. Amino acid sequence: CASGSGGPYYGQYF.

This clonotype was detected many times. A library made for alpha chains picked up this beta chain off target, so its size means little. This chain links TRBV5-5 with TRBJ2-1, with TRBD2 as a possible D gene (5 bases). V was cut by 2 bases and J by 5 bases, with 8 bases left in between. The germline V gene has CDR1 SGHKS and CDR2 YYEKEE (reference sequence). This CDR3 spans 13 amino acids. This CDR3 reads CASSLDGNNEQFF. In DNA, the CDR3 is TGTGCCAGCAGCTTAGACGGGAACAATGAGCAGTTCTTC.

In this sample, this clonotype turned up many times. This beta chain is a stray sequence in a library constructed for alpha chains; its clone size is not meaningful. The chain links TRBV18 to TRBJ1-2, with D perhaps matching TRBD1 (5 bases). Germline V CDR1 and CDR2: KGHSH, LQKENI. The CDR3 length is 14 residues. V was trimmed by 5 bases and J by 6 bases, leaving 16 bases between them. This CDR3 is CASSSSVGTDGYTF. As DNA, the CDR3 is TGTGCCAGCTCATCCTCGGTAGGGACGGATGGCTACACCTTC.